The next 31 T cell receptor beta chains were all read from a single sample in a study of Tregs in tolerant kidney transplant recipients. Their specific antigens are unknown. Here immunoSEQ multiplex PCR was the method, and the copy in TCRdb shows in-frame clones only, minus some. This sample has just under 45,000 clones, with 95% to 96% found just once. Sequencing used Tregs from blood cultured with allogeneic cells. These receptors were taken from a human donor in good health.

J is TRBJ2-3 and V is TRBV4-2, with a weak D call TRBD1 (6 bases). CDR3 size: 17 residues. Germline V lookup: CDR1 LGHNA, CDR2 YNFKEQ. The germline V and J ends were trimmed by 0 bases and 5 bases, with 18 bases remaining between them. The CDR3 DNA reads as TGTGCCAGCAGCCAAGACAGGGCGCAGGGGTCTTTAGATACGCAGTATTTT. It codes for CASSQDRAQGSLDTQYF.

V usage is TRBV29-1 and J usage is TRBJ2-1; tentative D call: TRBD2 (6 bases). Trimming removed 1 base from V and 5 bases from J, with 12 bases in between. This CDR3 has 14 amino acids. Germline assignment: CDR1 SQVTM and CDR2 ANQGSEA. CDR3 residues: CSVEGRVFNNEQFF. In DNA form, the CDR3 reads TGCAGCGTTGAAGGGAGGGTGTTCAACAATGAGCAGTTCTTC.

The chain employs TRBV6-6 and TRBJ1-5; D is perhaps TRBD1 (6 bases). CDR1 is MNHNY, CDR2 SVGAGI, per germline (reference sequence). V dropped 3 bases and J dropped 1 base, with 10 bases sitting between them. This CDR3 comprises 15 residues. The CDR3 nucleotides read TGTGCCAGCAGTTATAAGGGGGAAAGCAATCAGCCCCAGCATTTT. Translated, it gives CASSYKGESNQPQHF.

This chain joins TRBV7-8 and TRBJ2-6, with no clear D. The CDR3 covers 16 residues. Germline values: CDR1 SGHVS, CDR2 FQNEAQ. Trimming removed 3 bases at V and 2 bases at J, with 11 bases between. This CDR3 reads CASSFETGAGANVLTF. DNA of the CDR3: TGTGCCAGCAGCTTCGAAACGGGTGCTGGGGCCAACGTCCTGACTTTC.

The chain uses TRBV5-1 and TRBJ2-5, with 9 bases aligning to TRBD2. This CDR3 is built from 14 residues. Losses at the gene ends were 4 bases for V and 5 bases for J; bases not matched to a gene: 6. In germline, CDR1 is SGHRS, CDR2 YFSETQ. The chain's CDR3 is CASSAEAGGETQYF. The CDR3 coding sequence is TGCGCCAGCAGCGCAGAAGCGGGGGGCGAGACCCAGTACTTC.

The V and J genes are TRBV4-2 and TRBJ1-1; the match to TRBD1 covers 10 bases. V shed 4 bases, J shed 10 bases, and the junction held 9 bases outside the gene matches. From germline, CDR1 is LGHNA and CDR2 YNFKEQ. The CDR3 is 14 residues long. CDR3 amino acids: CASSPPDRGLGAFF. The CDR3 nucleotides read TGTGCCAGCAGCCCACCAGACAGGGGGCTTGGAGCTTTCTTT.

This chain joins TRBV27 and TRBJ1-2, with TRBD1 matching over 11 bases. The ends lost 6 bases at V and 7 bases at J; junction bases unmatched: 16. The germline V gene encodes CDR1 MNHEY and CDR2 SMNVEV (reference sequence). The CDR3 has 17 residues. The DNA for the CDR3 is TGTGCCAGCAGCCTAGCCGGGGACAGGGGGATATTGCGTGGCTACACCTTC. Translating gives CASSLAGDRGILRGYTF.

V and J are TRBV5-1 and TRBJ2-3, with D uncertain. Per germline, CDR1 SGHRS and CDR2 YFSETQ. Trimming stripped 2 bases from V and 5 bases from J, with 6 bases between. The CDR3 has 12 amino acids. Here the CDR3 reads CASSLSRDTQYF. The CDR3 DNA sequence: TGCGCCAGCAGCTTATCGAGAGATACGCAGTATTTT.

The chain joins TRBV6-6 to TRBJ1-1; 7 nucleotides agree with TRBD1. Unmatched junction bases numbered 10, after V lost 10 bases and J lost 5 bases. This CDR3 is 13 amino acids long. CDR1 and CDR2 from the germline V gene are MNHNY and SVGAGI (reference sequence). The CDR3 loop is CATIKGAGTEAFF. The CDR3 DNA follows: TGTGCCACCATAAAGGGGGCCGGGACTGAAGCTTTCTTT.

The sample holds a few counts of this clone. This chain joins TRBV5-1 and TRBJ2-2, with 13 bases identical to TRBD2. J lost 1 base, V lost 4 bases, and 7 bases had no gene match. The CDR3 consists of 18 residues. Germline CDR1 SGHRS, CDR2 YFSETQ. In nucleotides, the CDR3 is TGCGCCAGCAGCGCCCGACTAGCGGGGGGATGGAACACCGGGGAGCTGTTTTTT. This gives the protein CASSARLAGGWNTGELFF.

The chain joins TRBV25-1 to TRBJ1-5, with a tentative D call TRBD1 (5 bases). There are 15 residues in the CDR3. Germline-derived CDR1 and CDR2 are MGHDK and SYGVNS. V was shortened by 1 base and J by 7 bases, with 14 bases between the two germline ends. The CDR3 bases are TGTGCCAGCAGTGAATGGGAAGGGGCTCGCCAGCCCCAGCATTTT. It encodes CASSEWEGARQPQHF. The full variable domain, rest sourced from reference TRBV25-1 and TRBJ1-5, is EADIYQTPRYLVIGTGKKITLECSQTMGHDKMYWYQQDPGMELHLIHYSYGVNSTEKGDLSSESTVSRIRTEHFPLTLESARPSHTSQYLCASSEWEGARQPQHFGDGTRLSIL.

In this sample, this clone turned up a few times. The CDR3 sequence: CASSLGQFGGYTF. In nucleotides, the CDR3 is TGTGCCAGCAGCTTAGGGCAGTTTGGTGGCTACACCTTC. This chain joins TRBV7-9 and TRBJ1-2; the D is unclear. Trimming took 1 base from V and 7 from J, leaving 10 bases between them. Germline V gene sequence: CDR1 SEHNR, CDR2 FQNEAQ (reference sequence). This CDR3 spans 13 amino acids.

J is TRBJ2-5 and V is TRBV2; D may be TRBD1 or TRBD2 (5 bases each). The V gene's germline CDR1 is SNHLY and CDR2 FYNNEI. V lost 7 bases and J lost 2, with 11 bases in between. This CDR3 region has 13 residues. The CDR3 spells CASKGRRQETQYF. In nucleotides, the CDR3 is TGTGCCAGCAAGGGGCGGAGGCAAGAGACCCAGTACTTC.

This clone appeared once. The CDR3 DNA is TGTGCCAGCAGTGAAGATGGGGTGTCCTACAATGAGCAGTTCTTC. Translating gives CASSEDGVSYNEQFF. The chain recombines TRBV2 with TRBJ2-1; D call uncertain. The CDR3 is made up of 15 amino acids. V was clipped by 1 base and J by 1 base, with 8 bases between them. Looked up from germline, CDR1 is SNHLY and CDR2 is FYNNEI.

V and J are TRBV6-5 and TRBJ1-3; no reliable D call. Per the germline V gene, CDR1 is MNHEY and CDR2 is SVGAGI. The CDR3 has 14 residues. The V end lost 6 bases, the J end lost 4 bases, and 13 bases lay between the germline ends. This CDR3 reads CASRPQLRGNTIYF. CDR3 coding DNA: TGTGCCAGCAGACCTCAACTACGGGGAAACACCATATATTTT.

The CDR3 region is CASSEVRAEYNEQFF. In DNA form, the CDR3 reads TGTGCCAGCAGTGAAGTTCGAGCAGAGTACAATGAGCAGTTCTTC. The gene calls are TRBV6-1 and TRBJ2-1; D is ambiguous. Per the germline V gene, CDR1 is MNHNS and CDR2 is SASEGT. This CDR3 has 15 amino acids. Trimming shortened V by 1 base and J by 4 bases, and 11 bases separated the two germline ends.

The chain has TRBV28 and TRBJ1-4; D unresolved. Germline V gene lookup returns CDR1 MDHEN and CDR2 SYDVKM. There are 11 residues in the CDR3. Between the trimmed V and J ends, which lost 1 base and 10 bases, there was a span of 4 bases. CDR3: CASSLSGKLFF. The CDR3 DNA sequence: TGTGCCAGCAGTTTATCGGGAAAACTGTTTTTT.

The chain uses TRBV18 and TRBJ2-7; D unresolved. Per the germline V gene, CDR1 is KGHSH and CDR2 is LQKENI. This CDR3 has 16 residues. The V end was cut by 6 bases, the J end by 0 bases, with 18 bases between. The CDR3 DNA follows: TGTGCCAGCTCCCCTGCGGTGCGTACCTCCTCCTACGAGCAGTACTTC. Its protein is CASSPAVRTSSYEQYF.

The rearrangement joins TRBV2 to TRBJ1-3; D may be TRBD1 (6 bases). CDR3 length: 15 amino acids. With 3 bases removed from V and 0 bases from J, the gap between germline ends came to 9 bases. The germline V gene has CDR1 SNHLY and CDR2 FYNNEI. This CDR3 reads CASSDLTGSGNTIYF. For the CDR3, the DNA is TGTGCCAGCAGTGATTTGACAGGCTCTGGAAACACCATATATTTT.

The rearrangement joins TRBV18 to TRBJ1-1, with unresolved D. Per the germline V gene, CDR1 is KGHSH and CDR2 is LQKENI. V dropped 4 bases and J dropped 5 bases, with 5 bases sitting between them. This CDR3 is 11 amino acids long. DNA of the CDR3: TGTGCCAGCTCACACGGAACTGAAGCTTTCTTT. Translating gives CASSHGTEAFF.

CDR3 residues: CASSPRTGVFDTQYF. Here the CDR3 DNA reads TGTGCCAGCAGCCCCCGGACAGGGGTTTTTGATACGCAGTATTTT. This chain joins TRBV7-9 and TRBJ2-3; 9 nucleotides align to TRBD1. CDR1 and CDR2 (germline): SEHNR, FQNEAQ (reference sequence). CDR3 length: 15 residues. The junction had 9 bases not matched to a gene; V was cut back by 5 bases and J by 6 bases.

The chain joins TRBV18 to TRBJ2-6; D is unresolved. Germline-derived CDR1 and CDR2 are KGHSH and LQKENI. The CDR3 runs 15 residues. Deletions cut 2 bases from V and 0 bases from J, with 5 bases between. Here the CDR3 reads CASSPRVSGANVLTF. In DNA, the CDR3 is TGTGCCAGCTCACCAAGGGTCTCTGGGGCCAACGTCCTGACTTTC.

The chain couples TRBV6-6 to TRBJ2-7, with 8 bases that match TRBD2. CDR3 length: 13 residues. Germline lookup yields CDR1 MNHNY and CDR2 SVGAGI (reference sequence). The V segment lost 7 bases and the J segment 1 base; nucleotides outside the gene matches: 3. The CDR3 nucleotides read TGTGCCAGCAAAAGCGGGAGTTCCTACGAGCAGTACTTC. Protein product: CASKSGSSYEQYF.

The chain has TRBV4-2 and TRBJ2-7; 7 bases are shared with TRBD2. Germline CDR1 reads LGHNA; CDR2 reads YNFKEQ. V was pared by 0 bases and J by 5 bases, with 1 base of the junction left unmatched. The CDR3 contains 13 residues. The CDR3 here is CASSQEGGNEQYF. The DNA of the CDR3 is TGTGCCAGCAGCCAAGAGGGGGGGAACGAGCAGTACTTC.

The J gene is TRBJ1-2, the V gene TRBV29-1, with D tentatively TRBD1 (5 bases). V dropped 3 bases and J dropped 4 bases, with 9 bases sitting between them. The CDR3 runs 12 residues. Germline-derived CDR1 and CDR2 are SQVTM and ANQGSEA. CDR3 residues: CSVETALYGYTF. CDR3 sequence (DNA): TGCAGCGTTGAGACAGCTCTCTATGGCTACACCTTC.

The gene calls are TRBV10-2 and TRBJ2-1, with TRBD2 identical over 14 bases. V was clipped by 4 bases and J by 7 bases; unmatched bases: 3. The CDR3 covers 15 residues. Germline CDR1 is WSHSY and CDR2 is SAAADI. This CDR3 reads CASSGLAGGVNEQFF. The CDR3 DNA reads TGCGCCAGCAGTGGACTAGCGGGGGGGGTAAATGAGCAGTTCTTC.

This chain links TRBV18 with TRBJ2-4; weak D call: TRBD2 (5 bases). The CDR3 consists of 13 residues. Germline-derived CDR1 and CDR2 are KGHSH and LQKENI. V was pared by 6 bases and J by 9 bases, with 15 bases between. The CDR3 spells CASSPGGEGIQYF. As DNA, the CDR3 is TGTGCCAGCTCGCCCGGTGGCGAGGGCATTCAGTACTTC.

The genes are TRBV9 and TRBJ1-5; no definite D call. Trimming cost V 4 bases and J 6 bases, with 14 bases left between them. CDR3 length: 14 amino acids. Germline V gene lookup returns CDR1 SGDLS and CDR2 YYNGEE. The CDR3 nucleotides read TGTGCCAGCAGCCCCGGGATAGGGCCTCAGCCCCAGCATTTT. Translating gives CASSPGIGPQPQHF.

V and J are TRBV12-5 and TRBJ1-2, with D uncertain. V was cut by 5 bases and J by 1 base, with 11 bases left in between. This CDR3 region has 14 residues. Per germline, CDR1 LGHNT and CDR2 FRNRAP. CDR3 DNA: TGTGCTAGTGGTGGCGGGCCGAATAACTATGGCTACACCTTC. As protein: CASGGGPNNYGYTF.

The chain's CDR3 is CASSLGQVYEQYF. The CDR3 nucleotides are TGTGCCAGCAGCCTGGGACAGGTCTACGAGCAGTACTTC. The gene calls are TRBV14 and TRBJ2-7; 8 nucleotides line up with TRBD1. CDR3 length equals 13 residues. CDR1 is SGHDN, CDR2 FVKESK, per germline. V lost 4 bases to trimming and J lost 3 bases; unmatched junction nucleotides: 2.

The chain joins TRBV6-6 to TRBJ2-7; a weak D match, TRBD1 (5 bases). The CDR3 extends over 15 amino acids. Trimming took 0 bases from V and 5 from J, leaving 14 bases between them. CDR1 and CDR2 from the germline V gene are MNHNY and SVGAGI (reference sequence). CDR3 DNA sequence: TGTGCCAGCAGTTACTCAAGGGGTGGCTTCGACGAGCAGTACTTC. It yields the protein CASSYSRGGFDEQYF.